Below, 20 T cell receptor beta chains from the same sample are listed, as sequenced in a study of blood T cell repertoires in COVID-19. The assay was immunoSEQ multiplex PCR, and TCRdb's table has in-frame clones only and misses some. The table shows approximately 350,000 clones, with 85% to 90% occurring only once. Sequencing was done on a sample of peripheral blood. These receptors were taken from a woman in her sixties or seventies with COVID-19, enrolled during active disease.

The rearrangement links TRBV30 to TRBJ2-3; 7 bases agree with TRBD2. The CDR3 spans 13 residues. CDR1 is GTSNPN and CDR2 is SVGIG in the germline V gene (reference sequence). The ends lost 3 bases at V and 7 bases at J; junction bases unmatched: 7. CDR3 nucleotides: TGTGCCTGGAGCCCCGGGGGAGGGTATACGCAGTATTTT. It yields the protein CAWSPGGGYTQYF.

The rearrangement links TRBV28 to TRBJ1-2; 10 nucleotides match TRBD1. Per the germline V gene, CDR1 is MDHEN and CDR2 is SYDVKM. The CDR3 contains 15 residues. V was pared by 5 bases and J by 5 bases, with 8 bases of the junction left unmatched. CDR3 loop: CASSPGTGVEYGYTF. As DNA, the CDR3 is TGTGCCAGCAGTCCCGGGACAGGGGTTGAGTATGGCTACACCTTC.

This clone was found once. This chain connects TRBV3-1 (or the pseudogene TRBV3-2) to TRBJ1-2; D not resolved. Germline V gene lookup returns CDR1 LGHDT and CDR2 YNNKEL (reference sequence). V was shortened by 4 bases and J by 8 bases, with 11 bases between the two germline ends. This CDR3 has 12 residues. In DNA form, the CDR3 reads TGTGCCAGCAGCCTTAGCCGAACAGGCTACACCTTC. Translating gives CASSLSRTGYTF.

The chain employs TRBV7-2 and TRBJ1-6; D not resolved. There are 11 residues in the CDR3. Germline CDR1 and CDR2: SGHTA and FQGNSA. Trimming stripped 3 bases from V and 9 bases from J, with 3 bases between. The DNA for the CDR3 is TGTGCCAGCAGCTTGAGTTCACCCCTCCACTTT. Encoded protein: CASSLSSPLHF.

The chain joins TRBV5-1 to TRBJ1-4; D remains unclear. Germline loops: CDR1 SGHRS, CDR2 YFSETQ. This CDR3 is built from 18 residues. The V and J ends lost 1 base and 0 bases respectively, with 16 bases between them. Here the CDR3 reads CASSLTDPQAPTNEKLFF. DNA of the CDR3: TGCGCCAGCAGCTTGACAGACCCCCAAGCTCCAACTAATGAAAAACTGTTTTTT.

This clone appeared once. J is TRBJ1-2 and V is TRBV9; D remains unclear. The CDR3 extends over 12 amino acids. Trimming removed 3 bases at V and 8 bases at J, with 11 bases between. Germline V gene data show CDR1 as SGDLS and CDR2 as YYNGEE. CDR3 in amino acids: CASSAVEGGYTF. The CDR3 DNA reads as TGTGCCAGCAGCGCCGTTGAGGGCGGCTACACCTTC.

This chain connects TRBV6-5 to TRBJ1-2, with 7 bases identical to TRBD1. V gave up 0 bases and J gave up 4 bases; unmatched junction bases: 5. CDR3 size: 15 residues. Germline CDR1 MNHEY, CDR2 SVGAGI. The CDR3 bases are TGTGCCAGCAGTTACTCGGCAGGGGGGATCTATGGCTACACCTTC. Translation: CASSYSAGGIYGYTF.

CDR3 amino acids: CASSLTMSDRRNGYTF. In DNA form, the CDR3 reads TGCGCCAGCAGCCTTACGATGTCGGACAGAAGGAATGGCTACACCTTC. The chain uses TRBV5-1 and TRBJ1-2, with D tentatively TRBD1 (6 bases). The ends were cut back, 4 bases at V and 6 bases at J, with 22 bases in the middle. CDR1 is SGHRS, CDR2 YFSETQ, per germline. This CDR3 is built from 16 residues.

The chain couples TRBV18 to TRBJ1-5; D remains unclear. V lost 4 bases and J lost 0, with 13 bases in between. The V gene's germline CDR1 is KGHSH and CDR2 LQKENI. This CDR3 region has 16 residues. CDR3 sequence: CASSLSTGNSNQPQHF. CDR3 DNA: TGTGCCAGCTCACTTTCGACGGGTAATAGCAATCAGCCCCAGCATTTT.

This chain links TRBV21-1 with TRBJ2-5; the table calls TRBD1, which could not be checked here. TRBV21-1 constitutes a pseudogene. The CDR3 sequence is 15 residues long. This chain's CDR3 is CASSKVRTGEETQYF. The CDR3 nucleotides are TGTGCCAGCAGCAAAGTGAGGACAGGGGAGGAGACCCAGTACTTC.

The chain carries TRBV19 and TRBJ1-2; perhaps TRBD1 as D (6 bases). Trimming removed 6 bases from V and 0 bases from J, with 11 bases in between. CDR3 length: 14 amino acids. Germline V gives CDR1 LNHDA, CDR2 SQIVND (reference sequence). This chain's CDR3 is CASRGQTTNYGYTF. The CDR3 region has the DNA TGTGCCAGTAGGGGACAAACTACTAACTATGGCTACACCTTC.

The rearrangement joins TRBV19 to TRBJ1-1; D may be TRBD1 (5 bases). V was trimmed by 6 bases and J by 5 bases, leaving 16 bases between them. The length of the CDR3 is 14 residues. Germline V CDR1 and CDR2: LNHDA, SQIVND (reference sequence). The CDR3 DNA reads as TGTGCCAGTAGATCGGGGGAGTGGTGGACTGAAGCTTTCTTT. As protein: CASRSGEWWTEAFF.

This chain links TRBV1 with TRBJ2-2; the table's D call, TRBD2, was not checked against the DNA. TRBV1 is a pseudogene segment. CDR3 length: 14 residues. CDR3: CTSLRVGNTGELFF. In nucleotides, the CDR3 is TGCACCAGCCTCCGTGTCGGGAACACCGGGGAGCTGTTTTTT.

The chain recombines TRBV10-2 with TRBJ1-1; perhaps TRBD1 as D (5 bases). This CDR3 comprises 14 residues. Trimming stripped 6 bases from V and 0 bases from J, with 11 bases between. Germline loops: CDR1 WSHSY, CDR2 SAAADI. The CDR3 sequence is CASRDTNMNTEAFF. For the CDR3, the DNA is TGCGCCAGCAGGGACACTAACATGAACACTGAAGCTTTCTTT.

V usage is TRBV9 and J usage is TRBJ2-7; 13 bases map to TRBD2. After removal of 4 bases from V and 3 bases from J, the junction contained 4 bases not matched to a gene. Per germline, CDR1 SGDLS and CDR2 YYNGEE. CDR3 length: 15 amino acids. The CDR3, as DNA: TGTGCCAGCAGCCAGGGACTAGCGGGGCTCTACGAGCAGTACTTC. Translating gives CASSQGLAGLYEQYF. Using reference TRBV9 and TRBJ2-7 for the parts outside the CDR3, the full variable domain is DSGVTQTPKHLITATGQRVTLRCSPRSGDLSVYWYQQSLDQGLQFLIQYYNGEERAKGNILERFSAQQFPDLHSELNLSSLELGDSALYFCASSQGLAGLYEQYFGPGTRLTVT.

The V call is TRBV4-1, the J call TRBJ1-3, with 7 bases fitting TRBD1. Germline V CDR1 and CDR2: MGHRA, YSYEKL. J gave up 2 bases and V 4 bases, and 8 bases lay outside the gene matches. This CDR3 contains 16 residues. CDR3 DNA sequence: TGCGCCAGCAGCCGGATGGCCGGGACAGCTGGAAACACCATATATTTT. This sequence encodes CASSRMAGTAGNTIYF.

This chain joins TRBV6-6 and TRBJ1-2; possible D gene TRBD1, 6 bases. The germline gives CDR1 MNHNY, CDR2 SVGAGI (reference sequence). The V end was cut by 6 bases, the J end by 2 bases, with 16 bases between. The CDR3 runs to 15 residues. For the CDR3, the DNA is TGTGCCAGCAGCCAGCGGGACATTCTAAACTATGGCTACACCTTC. As protein: CASSQRDILNYGYTF.

V usage is TRBV11-3 and J usage is TRBJ2-3; weak D call: TRBD2 (6 bases). V dropped 6 bases and J dropped 3 bases, with 19 bases sitting between them. The CDR3 loop spans 16 amino acids. The germline V gene encodes CDR1 SGHNT and CDR2 YENEEA. CDR3 DNA sequence: TGTGCCAGCAGTCCGGGCGGGGAACTTGGAACAGATACGCAGTATTTT. Protein product: CASSPGGELGTDTQYF. The complete variable domain, with remaining parts taken from reference TRBV11-3 and TRBJ2-3, reads EAGVVQSPRYKIIEKKQPVAFWCNPISGHNTLYWYLQNLGQGPELLIRYENEEAVDDSQLPKDRFSAERLKGVDSTLKIQPAELGDSAVYLCASSPGGELGTDTQYFGPGTRLTVL.

The V and J genes are TRBV5-1 and TRBJ2-5; 11 positions match TRBD2. The germline CDR1 and CDR2 sequences are SGHRS and YFSETQ. V was pared by 4 bases and J by 8 bases, with 13 bases of the junction left unmatched. The CDR3 extends over 16 amino acids. In nucleotides, the CDR3 is TGCGCCAGCAGCGCTTTAGCGGGGGGGCCGGAGGAAACCCAGTACTTC. This sequence encodes CASSALAGGPEETQYF. The variable domain in full, with the rest retrieved from reference TRBV5-1 and TRBJ2-5, is KAGVTQTPRYLIKTRGQQVTLSCSPISGHRSVSWYQQTPGQGLQFLFEYFSETQRNKGNFPGRFSGRQFSNSRSEMNVSTLELGDSALYLCASSALAGGPEETQYFGPGTRLLVL.

There are a few counts of this clone. V is TRBV6-5 and J is TRBJ1-1; D possibly corresponds to TRBD1 (5 bases). The germline CDR1 and CDR2 sequences are MNHEY and SVGAGI. The V and J ends lost 8 bases and 5 bases respectively, with 15 bases between them. The CDR3 loop spans 13 amino acids. The CDR3 region is CASAAGVGTEAFF. The CDR3 region has the DNA TGTGCCAGCGCGGCGGGGGTCGGAACTGAAGCTTTCTTT.